The 10 T cell receptor beta chains below all came from one sample that was sequenced in a study of cytomegalovirus exposure and HLA in healthy donors. Data came from immunoSEQ multiplex PCR; TCRdb stores just in-frame clones and leaves some out. This repertoire shows roughly 150,000 clones, 70% to 85% found once; its top ten account for roughly 30%. The sample was PBMCs. Every receptor here comes from a man aged 30-40 years in good health and CMV-seropositive.

The genes are TRBV5-4 and TRBJ2-1; 7 bases are a match to TRBD1. V shed 4 bases and J 4 bases; nucleotides not matched to a gene: 5. This CDR3 comprises 14 residues. From germline, CDR1 is SGHNT and CDR2 YYREEE (reference sequence). CDR3 in DNA: TGTGCCAGCAGCCTCGGACAGGCGTACAATGAGCAGTTCTTC. Residues: CASSLGQAYNEQFF.

J is TRBJ2-3 and V is TRBV9; possibly TRBD2 for D (5 bases). The V and J ends lost 3 bases and 0 bases respectively, with 11 bases between them. This CDR3 region has 15 residues. From germline, CDR1 is SGDLS and CDR2 YYNGEE. CDR3 nucleotide sequence: TGTGCCAGCAGCGCAGGACTGTATAGCACAGATACGCAGTATTTT. It translates to CASSAGLYSTDTQYF.

CDR3 nucleotide sequence: TGTGCCAGCAGTTATCCGGGACAGGGGGGAAACGTCCTGACTTTC. Encoded protein: CASSYPGQGGNVLTF. The gene calls are TRBV7-3 and TRBJ2-6; TRBD1 aligns across 11 bases. Per germline, CDR1 SGHTA and CDR2 FQGTGA. J was trimmed by 10 bases and V by 6 bases; bases with no gene match: 8. This CDR3 has 15 residues. Full variable domain (missing parts from reference TRBV7-3 and TRBJ2-6): GAGVSQTPSNKVTEKGKYVELRCDPISGHTALYWYRQSLGQGPEFLIYFQGTGAADDSGLPNDRFFAVRPEGSVSTLKIQRTERGDSAVYLCASSYPGQGGNVLTFGAGSRLTVL.

V usage is TRBV9 and J usage is TRBJ1-1; 7 bases are a match to TRBD1. The CDR3 loop spans 15 amino acids. Trimming at V came to 0 bases and at J to 6 bases, leaving 8 bases not matched to a gene. Germline-derived CDR1 and CDR2 are SGDLS and YYNGEE. The CDR3, as DNA: TGTGCCAGCAGCGTAGACCCGACAGGGAGTGCTGAAGCTTTCTTT. Translated, it gives CASSVDPTGSAEAFF.

The chain carries TRBV11-2 and TRBJ1-1; 11 nucleotides align to TRBD1. Germline V lookup: CDR1 SGHAT, CDR2 FQNNGV. This CDR3 is 15 amino acids long. Trimming removed 5 bases from V and 6 bases from J; junction bases left unmatched: 8. CDR3 amino acids: CASSEDRGRSPEAFF. As DNA, the CDR3 is TGTGCCAGCAGCGAGGACAGGGGGCGTTCTCCTGAAGCTTTCTTT.

This chain links TRBV6-5 with TRBJ2-2; TRBD1 aligns across 7 bases. Germline lookup yields CDR1 MNHEY and CDR2 SVGAGI. The V and J ends lost 11 bases and 3 bases, in that order; junction bases with no gene match: 12. This CDR3 is 15 amino acids long. The CDR3 nucleotides read TGTGCCGGATCGAGAGAGGGGGCGTACACCGGGGAGCTGTTTTTT. As protein: CAGSREGAYTGELFF.

V gene TRBV10-3 combines with J gene TRBJ2-7, with 10 bases aligning to TRBD1. V lost 7 bases and J lost 0; bases outside the gene matches: 3. There are 14 residues in the CDR3. CDR1 and CDR2 (germline): ENHRY, SYGVKD. The CDR3 sequence is CAITGTGDSYEQYF. For the CDR3, the DNA is TGTGCCATCACGGGGACAGGGGACTCCTACGAGCAGTACTTC.

In this sample, this clone turned up once. This chain connects TRBV18 to TRBJ2-2; TRBD2 matches at 13 bases. V trimming: 2 bases; J trimming: 5 bases; junction bases outside the gene matches: 2. The germline V gene encodes CDR1 KGHSH and CDR2 LQKENI. This CDR3 region has 16 residues. The CDR3 DNA reads TGTGCCAGCTCACCAGGACTAGCGGGGGCTACCGGGGAGCTGTTTTTT. Translated: CASSPGLAGATGELFF.

The chain couples TRBV18 to TRBJ2-1; no clear D. Trimming pared 2 bases from V and 5 bases from J, leaving 7 bases between. The length of the CDR3 is 13 residues. The germline V gene encodes CDR1 KGHSH and CDR2 LQKENI. The CDR3 DNA reads as TGTGCCAGCTCACCAGCTCGAGACAATGAGCAGTTCTTC. This encodes CASSPARDNEQFF.

The chain is built from TRBV5-4 and TRBJ2-3; the match to TRBD2 covers 9 bases. The CDR3 totals 17 residues. V gave up 4 bases and J gave up 2 bases; unmatched junction bases: 11. Germline loops: CDR1 SGHNT, CDR2 YYREEE (reference sequence). Here the CDR3 DNA reads TGTGCCAGCAGCCCCCCAGGGCGGGGGGGCATCACAGATACGCAGTATTTT. This translates into CASSPPGRGGITDTQYF.